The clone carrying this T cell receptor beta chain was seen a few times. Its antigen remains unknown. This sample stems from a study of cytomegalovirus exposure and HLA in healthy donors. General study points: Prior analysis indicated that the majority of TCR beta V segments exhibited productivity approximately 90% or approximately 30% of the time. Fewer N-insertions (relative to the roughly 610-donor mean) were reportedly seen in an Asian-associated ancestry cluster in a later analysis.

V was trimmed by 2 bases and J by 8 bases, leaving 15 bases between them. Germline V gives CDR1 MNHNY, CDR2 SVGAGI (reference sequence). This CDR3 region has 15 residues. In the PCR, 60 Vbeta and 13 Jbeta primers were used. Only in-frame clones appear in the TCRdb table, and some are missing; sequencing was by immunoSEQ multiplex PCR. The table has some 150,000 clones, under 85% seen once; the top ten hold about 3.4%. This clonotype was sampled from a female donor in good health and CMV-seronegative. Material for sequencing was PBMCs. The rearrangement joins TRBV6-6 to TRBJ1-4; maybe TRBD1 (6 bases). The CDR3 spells CASSYPDRSDEKLFF. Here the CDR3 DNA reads TGTGCCAGCAGTTACCCGGACAGATCAGACGAAAAACTGTTTTTT.